The entry below gives a single T cell receptor beta chain sequence along with its context. These data come from a study of blood T cell repertoires in COVID-19. Study-level background: Researchers got acute and convalescent COVID-19 samples from the United States, Italy and Spain.

TCRdb keeps only in-frame clones here, not all; method: immunoSEQ multiplex PCR. The table records some 200,000 clones, about 85% of them present only once. The sequence was collected from a woman aged 60-75 years who had recovered from COVID-19. The sample consisted of peripheral blood.

The CDR3 loop is CASSYRGTYGYTF. CDR3 DNA sequence: TGTGCCAGCAGCTACAGGGGGACCTATGGCTACACCTTC. This rearrangement joins TRBV7-9 to TRBJ1-2; 8 nucleotides agree with TRBD1. This CDR3 contains 13 residues. V was clipped by 4 bases and J by 4 bases; unmatched bases: 2. CDR1 SEHNR and CDR2 FQNEAQ come from the germline V gene (reference sequence).